This passage covers 3 T cell receptor beta chains from one sample sequenced in a study of blood T cells in healthy people across ages. A J-beta primer mix and a sample-barcoded 5' primer were used in a second PCR of roughly 6 to 12 cycles. Each CDR3 protein gets one entry after TCRdb re-called the 5' RACE reads with MiXCR. The sample lists roughly 900,000 distinct CDR3 sequences, around 26% occurring once. The sample comprised blood. These receptors came from a woman older than 75 in good health.

Of note for this clonotype: This sequence may be a read error, since a much larger clone differs from it by one base. The chain employs TRBV11-3 and TRBJ2-1; tentative D call: TRBD1 (6 bases). Trimming removed 5 bases from V and 10 bases from J, with 15 bases in between. This CDR3 spans 13 amino acids. Germline V CDR1 and CDR2: SGHNT, YENEEA. The CDR3 DNA sequence: TGTGCCAGCAGCCAACAGGGCTCCTACGAGCAGTTCTTC. This translates into CASSQQGSYEQFF.

Details on this clonotype: This may come from a read error, since a much larger clone is one base off. The chain has TRBV12-3 or TRBV12-4 and TRBJ1-2, with D maybe TRBD1 (6 bases). V lost 7 bases, J lost 8 bases, and 20 bases lay in between. This CDR3 contains 14 residues. This CDR3 is CASTPGVGAPGYTF. The CDR3 DNA sequence: TGTGCCAGCACCCCTGGGGTGGGGGCACCGGGCTACACCTTC.

The chain employs TRBV5-4 and TRBJ2-2, with 10 bases lining up with TRBD1. The ends lost 5 bases at V and 5 bases at J; junction bases unmatched: 6. The germline V gene has CDR1 SGHNT and CDR2 YYREEE (reference sequence). This CDR3 spans 15 amino acids. This chain's CDR3 is CASRPGQGLTGELFF. CDR3 nucleotide sequence: TGTGCCAGCAGGCCGGGACAGGGGTTGACCGGGGAGCTGTTTTTT. Full variable domain (rest looked up from reference TRBV5-4 and TRBJ2-2): ETGVTQSPTHLIKTRGQQVTLRCSSQSGHNTVSWYQQALGQGPQFIFQYYREEENGRGNFPPRFSGLQFPNYSSELNVNALELDDSALYLCASRPGQGLTGELFFGEGSRLTVL.